What follows are 17 T cell receptor beta chains derived from one specimen sequenced in a study of identical twins. TCRdb redid the calling of the 5' RACE reads with MiXCR, one entry per CDR3 protein. The sample consists of more than 200,000 distinct CDR3 sequences, roughly 10% of them appearing once. The sample was memory (CD45RO+) T cells sorted from blood. The source of these receptors is a woman aged 18 to 35 in good health.

The table lists this clonotype with a few counts. The chain employs TRBV11-2 and TRBJ2-4; 13 bases are shared with TRBD2. The germline gives CDR1 SGHAT, CDR2 FQNNGV. V trimming: 8 bases; J trimming: 0 bases; junction bases outside the gene matches: 10. The CDR3 covers 18 residues. In DNA form, the CDR3 reads TGTGCCAGCGATAGGCCACTAGCGGGAGGGGAAGCCAAAAACATTCAGTACTTC. Its translation is CASDRPLAGGEAKNIQYF. The entire variable domain, with the rest obtained from reference TRBV11-2 and TRBJ2-4, is as follows: EAGVAQSPRYKIIEKRQSVAFWCNPISGHATLYWYQQILGQGPKLLIQFQNNGVVDDSQLPKDRFSAERLKGVDSTLKIQPAKLEDSAVYLCASDRPLAGGEAKNIQYFGAGTRLSVL.

This clonotype was seen more than once but under ten times. This rearrangement joins TRBV29-1 to TRBJ2-1; tentative D call: TRBD2 (5 bases). The ends were cut back, 4 bases at V and 0 bases at J, with 7 bases in the middle. The CDR3 has 13 residues. Germline loops: CDR1 SQVTM, CDR2 ANQGSEA. CDR3 bases: TGCAGCGTTGTCGGAGGCTCCTACAATGAGCAGTTCTTC. It codes for CSVVGGSYNEQFF.

V usage is TRBV13 and J usage is TRBJ2-7; D might be TRBD1 (6 bases). Germline CDR1 and CDR2: PRHDT and FYEKMQ (reference sequence). The CDR3 has 13 amino acids. V dropped 8 bases and J dropped 6 bases, with 17 bases sitting between them. CDR3 sequence reads: CASVLRKGVEQYF. The DNA of the CDR3 is TGTGCCAGCGTCCTCCGGAAGGGGGTCGAGCAGTACTTC.

This clonotype was found many times. The rearrangement joins TRBV20-1 to TRBJ2-5; D unresolved. In germline, CDR1 is DFQATT, CDR2 SNEGSKA (reference sequence). V dropped 0 bases and J dropped 2 bases, with 7 bases sitting between them. This CDR3 spans 13 amino acids. CDR3: CSARERLQETQYF. In nucleotides, the CDR3 is TGCAGTGCTAGAGAGCGGCTACAAGAGACCCAGTACTTC.

The chain recombines TRBV12-5 with TRBJ1-5, with no clear D. CDR1 and CDR2 from the germline V gene are LGHNT and FRNRAP. Trimming removed 2 bases at V and 6 bases at J, with 8 bases between. The CDR3 extends over 13 amino acids. CDR3: CASGLFETQPQHF. The CDR3 DNA reads as TGTGCTAGTGGTTTGTTCGAGACTCAGCCCCAGCATTTT.

The sample holds many counts of this clonotype. The chain links TRBV5-1 to TRBJ1-6, with D perhaps matching TRBD1 (5 bases). Deletions cut 0 bases from V and 5 bases from J, with 6 bases between. The CDR3 extends over 14 amino acids. CDR1 is SGHRS and CDR2 is YFSETQ in the germline V gene. The CDR3 nucleotides read TGCGCCAGCAGCTTGGGACAGAATAATTCACCCCTCCACTTT. Translating gives CASSLGQNNSPLHF.

This clonotype was seen a few times. V is TRBV6-6 and J is TRBJ1-2; TRBD1 is a possible D gene (6 bases). V lost 6 bases and J lost 2, with 10 bases in between. Germline-derived CDR1 and CDR2 are MNHNY and SVGAGI (reference sequence). The CDR3 is made up of 13 amino acids. The CDR3 spells CASRTGQNYGYTF. For the CDR3, the DNA is TGTGCCAGCAGAACCGGACAGAACTATGGCTACACCTTC.

In its sample, this clonotype was seen a few times. The rearrangement joins TRBV6-4 to TRBJ1-2, with D maybe TRBD1 (5 bases). Germline loops: CDR1 MRHNA, CDR2 SNTAGT. CDR3 length: 13 residues. V lost 0 bases, J lost 8 bases, and 10 bases lay in between. The CDR3 spells CASSDSLTGGYTF. In DNA, the CDR3 is TGTGCCAGCAGTGACTCTTTAACAGGAGGCTACACCTTC.

This clonotype was found many times. The J gene is TRBJ2-5, the V gene TRBV6-1; 10 nucleotides align to TRBD2. With V trimmed by 8 bases and J by 4 bases, 7 bases remained unmatched. There are 14 residues in the CDR3. Germline CDR1 MNHNS, CDR2 SASEGT. The CDR3 bases are TGTGCCAGCGCCCTAGCGGGAGTTGTAGAGACCCAGTACTTC. It translates to CASALAGVVETQYF.

At least ten counts were recorded for this clonotype. This chain links TRBV12-3 or TRBV12-4 with TRBJ2-1, with D perhaps TRBD2 (5 bases). V lost 0 bases to trimming and J lost 7 bases, with 7 bases between them. There are 13 residues in the CDR3. DNA of the CDR3: TGTGCCAGCAGTTTAGCCGGGGTAAATGAGCAGTTCTTC. Translated: CASSLAGVNEQFF.

This clonotype was detected ten times or more. The rearrangement links TRBV5-6 to TRBJ2-5, with 9 bases lining up with TRBD2. CDR3 length equals 14 residues. Germline CDR1 is SGHDT and CDR2 is YYEEEE. Trimming removed 2 bases from V and 4 bases from J; junction bases left unmatched: 3. CDR3 sequence: CASSFGGGAETQYF. The CDR3 DNA follows: TGTGCCAGCAGCTTTGGCGGGGGGGCAGAGACCCAGTACTTC.

This clonotype was detected many times. The rearrangement uses TRBV9 and TRBJ2-1; D remains ambiguous. The CDR3 contains 15 residues. V gave up 0 bases and J gave up 2 bases, with 9 bases separating them. From germline, CDR1 is SGDLS and CDR2 YYNGEE. The CDR3: CASSVEMGTYNEQFF. CDR3 bases: TGTGCCAGCAGCGTAGAGATGGGTACCTACAATGAGCAGTTCTTC.

The gene calls are TRBV5-1 and TRBJ2-3, with 8 positions matching TRBD2. Unmatched junction bases numbered 5, after V lost 2 bases and J lost 0 bases. The CDR3 loop spans 16 amino acids. Per germline, CDR1 SGHRS and CDR2 YFSETQ. In DNA form, the CDR3 reads TGCGCCAGCAGCTTTACGGCGGGGGGAAGCACAGATACGCAGTATTTT. Its protein product is CASSFTAGGSTDTQYF.

This chain connects TRBV7-2 to TRBJ2-3; D perhaps matches TRBD2 (6 bases). CDR1 is SGHTA, CDR2 FQGNSA, per germline. V dropped 2 bases and J dropped 8 bases, with 20 bases sitting between them. CDR3 size: 16 residues. CDR3 bases: TGTGCCAGCAGCTTAAGGGGTTTTGCGGGGCACGGTACGCAGTATTTT. Its protein product is CASSLRGFAGHGTQYF.

This clonotype has a handful of counts. J is TRBJ2-7 and V is TRBV6-5; maybe TRBD1 (6 bases). Germline lookup yields CDR1 MNHEY and CDR2 SVGAGI. This CDR3 is 14 amino acids long. V lost 6 bases, J lost 3 bases, and 15 bases lay in between. The CDR3 DNA reads TGTGCCAGCAGCTTACTCGGGACAAACTACGAGCAGTACTTC. Protein: CASSLLGTNYEQYF.

The table lists this clonotype with a few counts. The CDR3 loop reads CSVSPNYGYTF. DNA of the CDR3: TGCAGCGTATCCCCTAACTATGGCTACACCTTC. The chain is built from TRBV29-1 and TRBJ1-2, with unresolved D. The CDR3 loop spans 11 amino acids. V gave up 6 bases and J gave up 0 bases, with 5 bases separating them. In germline, CDR1 is SQVTM, CDR2 ANQGSEA.

The J gene is TRBJ1-4, the V gene TRBV12-3 or TRBV12-4; weak D call: TRBD1 (6 bases). The length of the CDR3 is 15 residues. V dropped 4 bases and J dropped 7 bases, with 16 bases sitting between them. CDR3 region: CASSSYLGGPEKLFF. The CDR3 DNA follows: TGTGCCAGCAGTTCCTACCTCGGGGGGCCTGAAAAACTGTTTTTT.